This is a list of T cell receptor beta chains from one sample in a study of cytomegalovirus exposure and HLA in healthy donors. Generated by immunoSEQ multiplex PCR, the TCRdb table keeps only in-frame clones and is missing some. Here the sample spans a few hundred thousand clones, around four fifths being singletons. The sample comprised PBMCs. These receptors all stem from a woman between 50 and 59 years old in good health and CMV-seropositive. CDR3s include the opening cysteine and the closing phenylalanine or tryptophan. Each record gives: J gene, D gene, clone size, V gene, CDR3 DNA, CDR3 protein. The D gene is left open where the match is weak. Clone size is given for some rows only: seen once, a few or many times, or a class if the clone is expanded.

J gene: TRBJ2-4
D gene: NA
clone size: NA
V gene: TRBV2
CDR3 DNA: TGTGCCAGCACCCCCGGACTAGCCAAAAACATTCAGTACTTC
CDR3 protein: CASTPGLAKNIQYF

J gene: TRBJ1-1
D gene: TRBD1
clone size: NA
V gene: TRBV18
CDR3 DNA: TGTGCCAGCTCACCAGGGACAGACGCTGAAGCTTTCTTT
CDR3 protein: CASSPGTDAEAFF

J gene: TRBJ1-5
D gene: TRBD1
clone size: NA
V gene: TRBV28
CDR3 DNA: TGTGCCAGCAGGGCACCGGGACAGGGTAGCAATCAGCCCCAGCATTTT
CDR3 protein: CASRAPGQGSNQPQHF

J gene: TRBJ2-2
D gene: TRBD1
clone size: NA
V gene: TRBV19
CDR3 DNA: TGTGCCAGTACCGTCACAGGGGACACCGGGGAGCTGTTTTTT
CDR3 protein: CASTVTGDTGELFF

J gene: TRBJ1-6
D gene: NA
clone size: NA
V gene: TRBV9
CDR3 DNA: TGTGCCAGCAGCGTAGATTCTGTAGCAGAGAATTCACCCCTCCACTTT
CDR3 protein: CASSVDSVAENSPLHF

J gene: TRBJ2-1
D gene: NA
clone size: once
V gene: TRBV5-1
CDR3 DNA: TGCGCCAGCAGCCAACAGGTTGCCTCCTACAATGAGCAGTTCTTC
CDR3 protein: CASSQQVASYNEQFF

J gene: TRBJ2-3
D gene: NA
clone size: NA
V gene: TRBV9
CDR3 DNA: TGTGCCAGCAGCGTAAGGGGGGGGGCCGGGAGCACAGATACGCAGTATTTT
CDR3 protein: CASSVRGGAGSTDTQYF

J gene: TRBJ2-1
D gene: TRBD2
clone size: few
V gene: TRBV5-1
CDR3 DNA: TGCGCCAGCAGCTTGACTAGCGGGGCCTCCAATGAGCAGTTCTTC
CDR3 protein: CASSLTSGASNEQFF

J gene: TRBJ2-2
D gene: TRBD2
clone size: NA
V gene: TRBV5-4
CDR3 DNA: TGTGCCAGCAGCTTTGTAGCGGGGGTTGGCACCGGGGAGCTGTTTTTT
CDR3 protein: CASSFVAGVGTGELFF

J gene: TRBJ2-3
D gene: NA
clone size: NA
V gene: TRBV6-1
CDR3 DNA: TGTGCCAGCAGTGGTGGGAAGATTGCGGGGGCACCCACAGATACGCAGTATTTT
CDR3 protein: CASSGGKIAGAPTDTQYF

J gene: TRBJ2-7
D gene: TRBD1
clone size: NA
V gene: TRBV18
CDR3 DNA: TGTGCCAGCTCACTCCAACCGGGACAGGGCTATAGCGAGCAGTACTTC
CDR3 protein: CASSLQPGQGYSEQYF

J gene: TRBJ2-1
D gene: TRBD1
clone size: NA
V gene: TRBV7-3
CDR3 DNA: TGTGCCAGCAGCCCAGGGACAGTCGAGCAGTTCTTC
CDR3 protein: CASSPGTVEQFF

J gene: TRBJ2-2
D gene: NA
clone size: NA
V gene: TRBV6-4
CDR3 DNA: TGTGCCAGCGGGAGGACTGTGAACACCGGGGAGCTGTTTTTT
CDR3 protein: CASGRTVNTGELFF

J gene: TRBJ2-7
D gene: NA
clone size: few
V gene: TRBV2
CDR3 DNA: TGTGCCAGCCGGAGGTTCTACGAGCAGTACTTC
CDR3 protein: CASRRFYEQYF

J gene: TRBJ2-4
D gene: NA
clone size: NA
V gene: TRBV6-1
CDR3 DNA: TGTGCCAGCAGTATTATTGACAGTCCCAAAAACATTCAGTACTTC
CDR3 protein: CASSIIDSPKNIQYF

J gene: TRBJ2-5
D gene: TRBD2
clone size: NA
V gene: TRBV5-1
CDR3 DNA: TGCGCCAGCAGCTCCCAGCGGGGGACGGAACAAGAGACCCAGTACTTC
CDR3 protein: CASSSQRGTEQETQYF